Below are 2 T cell receptor beta chains sequenced from a single sample in a study of blood T cell repertoires in COVID-19. TCRdb keeps only in-frame clones here, not all; method: immunoSEQ multiplex PCR. The sample shows 120,000 or so clones, 75% to 85% of them seen only once. The specimen sequenced was peripheral blood. The receptors were gathered from a man aged 35-49 years with active or convalescent COVID-19.

V is TRBV5-1 and J is TRBJ1-3, with 8 bases fitting TRBD1. The V gene's germline CDR1 is SGHRS and CDR2 YFSETQ. The V gene end was trimmed by 5 bases and the J gene end by 4 bases; junction bases not matched to a gene: 5. There are 14 residues in the CDR3. The CDR3 DNA reads as TGCGCCAGCAGAACGACAGGGGACGGAAACACCATATATTTT. Translation gives CASRTTGDGNTIYF.

V is TRBV19 and J is TRBJ2-7; a weak D match, TRBD2 (5 bases). V was pared by 6 bases and J by 0 bases, with 9 bases between. CDR1 LNHDA and CDR2 SQIVND come from the germline V gene (reference sequence). CDR3 length: 13 residues. CDR3 sequence (DNA): TGTGCCAGTAGACCGGGGAGCTCCTACGAGCAGTACTTC. Encoded protein: CASRPGSSYEQYF.